This is a list of T cell receptor beta chains from one sample in a study of cytomegalovirus exposure and HLA in healthy donors. Produced via immunoSEQ multiplex PCR; TCRdb's table is partial and in-frame only. The repertoire holds under 200,000 clones, with about 77% as singletons. The sample was PBMCs. The receptors derive from a male donor in good health and CMV-seropositive. Each CDR3 is given without its conserved first and last residue.

>TRBJ2-5|TRBV7-8
ASSSGIGETQY
>TRBJ2-7|TRBV4-2
ASSLGSGGSYEQY
>TRBJ2-7|TRBV5-1
ASSYKQGIGNEQY
>TRBJ2-7|TRBV6-5
ASSYRGGEQY
>TRBJ2-5|TRBV7-3
ASSLSSGGAIGETQY
>TRBJ2-1|TRBV7-9
AIPGGAKMYNEQF
>TRBJ1-5|TRBV19
ASIPYNGEGNQPQH
>TRBJ2-1|TRBV27
ASSSRGYNEQF
>TRBJ1-2|TRBV30
AGRALGRVGYT
>TRBJ2-1|TRBV19
ASRVDRGSYNEQF
>TRBJ1-1|TRBV14
ASSQIGNTEAF
>TRBJ2-5|TRBV5-1
ASSLVIGGGGSETQY
>TRBJ1-1|TRBV29-1
SVVQGMNTEAF
>TRBJ2-3|TRBV5-6
ASSWGQGADTQY
>TRBJ2-3|TRBV6-5
ASKLDSRTDTQY
>TRBJ2-3|TRBV7-2
ASSLVGGGLRDTQY
>TRBJ2-1|TRBV11-1
ASSSERGGYNEQF
>TRBJ2-7|TRBV5-6
ASSSDSLSYEQY
>TRBJ1-2|TRBV5-6
ASSLDSNYGYT
>TRBJ1-4|TRBV7-8
ASSLGILQGANEKLF
>TRBJ2-1|TRBV6-5
ASSSPSGGVYNEQF
>TRBJ1-1|TRBV5-4
ASSIPGGGNTEAF
>TRBJ2-7|TRBV5-1
ASSFGGADDYEQY
>TRBJ2-5|TRBV18
ASSPRQETQY
>TRBJ2-7|TRBV7-9
ASSQGRGGVSYEQY
>TRBJ2-1|TRBV9
ASSRSGALDNEQF
>TRBJ2-5|TRBV5-1
ASSLGRERGPQETQY
>TRBJ2-1|TRBV7-2
ASTGQFSYNEQF
>TRBJ2-1|TRBV30
ALSRGGSYNEQF
>TRBJ2-7|TRBV4-1
ASSQERVYEQY
>TRBJ1-1|TRBV27
ASSWTGTNTEAF
>TRBJ1-2|TRBV2
ASSRRDRDGYT
>TRBJ2-2|TRBV7-9
ASSFFRDRGNTGELF